This T cell receptor beta chain was recovered during a study of OX40 agonist ivuxolimab in advanced cancers. Study-level points and caveats: Partial responders treated at 0.1-3.0 mg/kg exhibited clonal expansion among the lowest measured. Blood T cells, both CD4+ and CD8+, expanded clonally by week 6 at 0.1 to 3.0 mg/kg.

This clone was seen repeatedly, ten times or more. What it recognizes is unknown. TCRdb keeps only in-frame clones here, not all; method: immunoSEQ multiplex PCR. The sample yields about 100,000 clones, around 91% seen once. From germline, CDR1 is GTSNPN and CDR2 SVGIG (reference sequence). This CDR3 contains 16 residues. V was shortened by 2 bases and J by 2 bases, with 18 bases between the two germline ends. The rearrangement joins TRBV30 to TRBJ1-2; weak D call: TRBD1 (5 bases). The clonotype was recovered from an adult with an advanced solid tumor such as melanoma, head and neck, liver or kidney cancer. The sample consisted of CD4+ or CD8+ T cells sorted from blood, taken in a trial of the OX40 agonist ivuxolimab. The CDR3 DNA reads TGTGCCTGGAGTAACCCCCGAACCCAGGGAAACTATGGCTACACCTTC. It codes for CAWSNPRTQGNYGYTF.